The rows below give T cell receptor beta chains drawn from one sample of a study of blood T cell repertoires in COVID-19. Measured with immunoSEQ multiplex PCR; TCRdb has only the in-frame clones, and not every one. The sample shows 380,000 or so clones, around 90% of them seen only once. Material: PBMCs or T cells enriched from blood (not recorded which). The receptor source for this set is a woman in her 40s with acute COVID-19. CDR3s include the opening cysteine and the closing phenylalanine or tryptophan. The D gene is left open where the match is weak. Clone size appears in some rows only: once, few, many, or a class for an expanded clone.

TRBD1 TRBJ1-5 TRBV4-1 . CASSQDRGGQPQHF TGCGCCAGCAGCCAGGACAGGGGGGGTCAGCCCCAGCATTTT
. TRBJ1-5 TRBV19 . CASSIAGGGNQPQHF TGTGCCAGTAGTATAGCGGGGGGCGGCAATCAGCCCCAGCATTTT
. TRBJ1-2 TRBV29-1 . CSVVIANYGYTF TGCAGCGTTGTGATAGCTAACTATGGCTACACCTTC
TRBD1 TRBJ1-2 TRBV5-4 few CASSPQGGRYGYTF TGTGCCAGCAGTCCTCAGGGGGGACGCTATGGCTACACCTTC
TRBD1 TRBJ1-1 TRBV5-1 . CASSSTGWNAEAFF TGCGCCAGCAGCTCGACAGGGTGGAACGCTGAAGCTTTCTTT
TRBD2 TRBJ2-3 TRBV7-9 . CASSPREATDTQYF TGTGCCAGCAGCCCCCGGGAGGCAACAGATACGCAGTATTTT
. TRBJ1-2 TRBV5-1 once CASSYSTAYGYTF TGCGCCAGCAGCTACTCGACAGCATATGGCTACACCTTC
TRBD1 TRBJ2-1 TRBV6-5 . CASSTVQGADEQFF TGTGCCAGCAGTACGGTACAGGGGGCGGATGAGCAGTTCTTC
. TRBJ1-6 TRBV5-1 . CASSSDSYNSPLHF TGCGCCAGCAGCTCGGACAGCTATAATTCACCCCTCCACTTT
. TRBJ1-2 TRBV5-6 . CASSHKGQRYGYTF TGTGCCAGCAGCCATAAAGGACAGAGATATGGCTACACCTTC
. TRBJ2-2 TRBV9 . CASSVVGSEGGELFF TGTGCCAGCAGCGTAGTAGGTAGCGAGGGCGGGGAGCTGTTTTTT
TRBD1 TRBJ2-5 TRBV4-1 . CASSQEGPGQNQETQYF TGCGCCAGCAGCCAAGAAGGACCGGGACAGAACCAAGAGACCCAGTACTTC
TRBD1 TRBJ1-2 TRBV5-6 . CASSWDRGNYGYTF TGTGCCAGCAGCTGGGACAGGGGCAACTATGGCTACACCTTC
. TRBJ1-2 TRBV30 . CAWSSVYGYTF TGTGCCTGGAGTTCGGTTTATGGCTACACCTTC
. TRBJ1-2 TRBV7-8 . CASSLAMAGDGYTF TGTGCCAGCAGCTTAGCGATGGCAGGGGATGGCTACACCTTC
TRBD1 TRBJ1-1 TRBV19 . CASSQRDSRTEAFF TGTGCCAGTAGTCAACGGGACAGTAGGACTGAAGCTTTCTTT
. TRBJ1-1 TRBV21-1 . CASSKGSGLVNTEAFF TGTGCCAGCAGCAAGGGGAGCGGGCTCGTAAACACTGAAGCTTTCTTT
TRBD2 TRBJ2-5 TRBV5-6 . CASSLWGGGQETQYF TGTGCCAGCAGCTTGTGGGGCGGGGGCCAAGAGACCCAGTACTTC
. TRBJ2-5 TRBV18 . CASSPPVRETQYF TGTGCCAGCTCACCACCGGTTAGAGAGACCCAGTACTTC
TRBD1 TRBJ2-3 TRBV27 . CASRTPGQGTDTQYF TGTGCCAGCAGAACTCCGGGACAGGGGACAGATACGCAGTATTTT
. TRBJ2-3 TRBV12-3/TRBV12-4 . CASRNRDTDTQYF TGTGCCAGCAGGAACCGAGACACAGATACGCAGTATTTT
. TRBJ2-7 TRBV14 . CASSQQDYEQYF TGTGCCAGCAGCCAGCAGGACTACGAGCAGTACTTC
. TRBJ2-7 TRBV5-1 once CASSLVGQSYEQYF TGCGCCAGCAGCTTGGTGGGACAATCCTACGAGCAGTACTTC
. TRBJ2-3 TRBV10-3 . CAARGGIVTDTQYF TGTGCCGCACGAGGGGGTATTGTGACAGATACGCAGTATTTT
. TRBJ1-2 TRBV5-5 . CASTPGYQGNYGYTF TGTGCCAGCACCCCAGGGTATCAGGGGAACTATGGCTACACCTTC
. TRBJ1-4 TRBV29-1 few CSVRTNEKLFF TGCAGCGTTCGAACTAATGAAAAACTGTTTTTT
. TRBJ1-3 TRBV19 . CASSRDQAGNTIYF TGTGCCAGTAGCCGAGATCAGGCAGGAAACACCATATATTTT
. TRBJ2-2 TRBV7-9 once CASSLGAKANTGELFF TGTGCCAGCAGCTTAGGGGCGAAAGCGAACACCGGGGAGCTGTTTTTT
TRBD1 TRBJ1-2 TRBV29-1 . CSVGQGLGGYTF TGCAGCGTAGGACAGGGGTTGGGGGGCTACACCTTC
. TRBJ1-1 TRBV6-5 . CASSYSSGRHTEAFF TGTGCCAGCAGTTACTCGTCAGGGCGGCACACTGAAGCTTTCTTT
. TRBJ1-4 TRBV12-3/TRBV12-4 . CASRRGITEKLFF TGTGCCAGCCGCAGGGGAATCACTGAAAAACTGTTTTTT
. TRBJ2-1 TRBV4-2 . CASSQGFGVSYNEQFF TGTGCCAGCAGCCAGGGCTTCGGGGTCTCCTACAATGAGCAGTTCTTC
. TRBJ1-1 TRBV13 few CASSLVHGNTEAFF TGTGCCAGCAGCTTAGTCCACGGGAACACTGAAGCTTTCTTT
. TRBJ2-3 TRBV19 . CASSIALAGDTQYF TGTGCCAGTAGTATCGCGCTAGCCGGGGATACGCAGTATTTT
TRBD1 TRBJ1-2 TRBV19 . CASSVPGQTNYGYTF TGTGCCAGTAGTGTCCCGGGACAGACTAACTATGGCTACACCTTC
. TRBJ1-6 TRBV18 . CASSPDRASALHF TGTGCCAGCTCACCTGATCGAGCTTCGGCCCTCCACTTT
. TRBJ2-7 TRBV18 once CASSLETVYEQYF TGTGCCAGCTCTCTCGAGACTGTTTACGAGCAGTACTTC
. TRBJ1-6 TRBV6-2/TRBV6-3 . CASSTGSPLNSPLHF TGTGCCAGCAGTACAGGGTCGCCACTAAATTCACCCCTCCACTTT
TRBD1 TRBJ1-1 TRBV10-3 . CASRGREGLAEAFF TGTGCCTCCAGGGGGCGGGAAGGGTTGGCTGAAGCTTTCTTT
TRBD2 TRBJ2-1 TRBV9 . CASSVDLAGAYYNEQFF TGTGCCAGCAGCGTAGATCTAGCGGGGGCCTACTACAATGAGCAGTTCTTC
TRBD2 TRBJ2-5 TRBV7-9 . CASSPSGGYQETQYF TGTGCCAGCAGCCCGAGCGGGGGGTACCAAGAGACCCAGTACTTC
TRBD2 TRBJ2-2 TRBV6-4 few CASSMASGGANTGELFF TGTGCCAGCTCGATGGCTAGCGGGGGGGCCAACACCGGGGAGCTGTTTTTT
TRBD2 TRBJ2-1 TRBV11-3 . CASSLGDIAGASSYNEQFF TGTGCCAGCAGCTTAGGGGATATAGCGGGGGCTAGCTCCTACAATGAGCAGTTCTTC
TRBD1 TRBJ2-7 TRBV9 . CASSVTGTGSYEQYF TGTGCCAGCAGCGTAACCGGGACAGGGTCATACGAGCAGTACTTC
. TRBJ1-2 TRBV7-9 . CASSLGENYGYTF TGTGCCAGCAGCTTAGGAGAAAACTATGGCTACACCTTC
TRBD2 TRBJ2-3 TRBV5-6 . CASSRGLAGGDTQYF TGTGCCAGCAGCAGGGGACTAGCGGGAGGGGATACGCAGTATTTT
. TRBJ1-2 TRBV12-3/TRBV12-4 . CASSLEKSTGYTF TGTGCCAGCAGTTTGGAGAAATCCACTGGCTACACCTTC
. TRBJ2-1 TRBV10-3 . CAISDGAVWGNEQFF TGTGCCATCAGTGATGGGGCAGTTTGGGGCAATGAGCAGTTCTTC
. TRBJ1-3 TRBV5-1 . CASSLLGSENGNTIYF TGCGCCAGCAGCTTGCTTGGCAGCGAGAACGGAAACACCATATATTTT
TRBD1 TRBJ2-7 TRBV3-1/TRBV3-2 . CASSRTGYEQYF TGTGCCAGCAGTCGGACAGGGTACGAGCAGTACTTC
. TRBJ1-4 TRBV18 . CASSPLLGQNEKLFF TGTGCCAGCTCACCCCTTCTGGGCCAAAATGAAAAACTGTTTTTT
TRBD1 TRBJ2-3 TRBV28 . CASSLGRQGDTDTQYF TGTGCCAGCAGTTTAGGCCGACAGGGAGACACAGATACGCAGTATTTT
. TRBJ1-1 TRBV10-3 . CAIGGEITEAFF TGTGCCATCGGGGGGGAGATTACTGAAGCTTTCTTT
TRBD1 TRBJ2-7 TRBV3-1/TRBV3-2 few CASSQDGVGQGAVEQYF TGTGCCAGCAGCCAAGATGGGGTCGGACAGGGGGCGGTCGAGCAGTACTTC
TRBD1 TRBJ1-1 TRBV5-1 . CASSLFWTGRTEAFF TGCGCCAGCAGCCTCTTCTGGACAGGGAGGACTGAAGCTTTCTTT
TRBD1 TRBJ1-2 TRBV5-4 . CASSSPGQIIYGYTF TGTGCCAGCAGCTCTCCGGGACAGATTATCTATGGCTACACCTTC
TRBD1 TRBJ1-1 TRBV6-9 . CASSYKTGGVTEAFF TGTGCCAGCAGTTATAAAACAGGGGGAGTCACTGAAGCTTTCTTT
. TRBJ1-2 TRBV12-3/TRBV12-4 . CASSYRGGYTF TGTGCCAGCAGCTATCGCGGCGGCTACACCTTC
TRBD1 TRBJ1-5 TRBV19 . CASHPIGQGGQPQHF TGTGCCAGTCACCCTATCGGACAGGGAGGTCAGCCCCAGCATTTT